Listed below are T cell receptor beta chains from one sample, sequenced in a study of T cells in narcolepsy. The method was immunoSEQ multiplex PCR; TCRdb's version includes in-frame clones alone and lacks a portion of them. The sample comprises about 22,000 clones, 81% of which are singletons, and approximately 3.9% rests with the top ten. The sequenced sample consisted of memory (CD45RA-) CD4+ T cells from blood. The receptors here all came from a human donor in good health. Each CDR3 is given with its conserved first and last residue. The D gene is left open where the match is weak. Clone size is shown for a subset of rows, as once, few, many or a class of expanded clone.

j_call | clone_size | v_call | d_call | cdr3_length | cdr3_aa | cdr3_nt
TRBJ1-5 | NA | TRBV11-3 | TRBD1 | 18 | CASSLDNPGQGGNQPQHF | TGTGCCAGCAGCTTAGATAACCCGGGACAGGGTGGCAATCAGCCCCAGCATTTT
TRBJ2-3 | NA | TRBV7-6 | TRBD1 | 15 | CASSLSVGGRDTQYF | TGTGCCAGCAGCTTGAGTGTAGGGGGCAGAGATACGCAGTATTTT
TRBJ1-1 | NA | TRBV11-2 | NA | 13 | CASSLPGNTEAFF | TGTGCCAGCAGCTTACCAGGGAACACTGAAGCTTTCTTT
TRBJ2-3 | NA | TRBV10-2 | TRBD2 | 13 | CATGLAGTDTQYF | TGCGCCACCGGACTAGCGGGCACAGATACGCAGTATTTT
TRBJ1-2 | NA | TRBV7-2 | TRBD1 | 12 | CASSLGGQFYTF | TGTGCCAGCAGCTTAGGGGGACAGTTCTACACCTTC
TRBJ2-7 | NA | TRBV7-2 | NA | 14 | CASRGFGSSYEQYF | TGTGCCAGCAGGGGTTTCGGTAGCTCCTACGAGCAGTACTTC
TRBJ2-2 | NA | TRBV19 | NA | 16 | CASNPRGRTNTGELFF | TGTGCCAGTAACCCTAGGGGCAGGACGAACACCGGGGAGCTGTTTTTT
TRBJ1-1 | once | TRBV27 | TRBD1 | 15 | CASSNRQGRESEAFF | TGTGCCAGCAGTAACAGACAGGGAAGAGAGTCTGAAGCTTTCTTT
TRBJ1-2 | NA | TRBV5-1 | NA | 12 | CASSLGDYGYTF | TGCGCCAGCAGCTTAGGGGACTATGGCTACACCTTC
TRBJ2-7 | once | TRBV7-2 | NA | 14 | CASSPTFNSYEQYF | TGTGCCAGCAGCCCTACGTTCAACTCCTACGAGCAGTACTTC
TRBJ2-7 | NA | TRBV27 | NA | 15 | CASSFNPGLISEQYF | TGTGCCAGCAGTTTCAACCCCGGGCTAATCTCCGAGCAGTACTTC
TRBJ2-7 | NA | TRBV7-2 | NA | 14 | CASSLGGGNYEQYF | TGTGCCAGCAGCTTAGGAGGGGGAAATTACGAGCAGTACTTC
TRBJ2-7 | NA | TRBV6-1 | TRBD1 | 15 | CASSGGQGASYEQYF | TGTGCCAGCAGTGGAGGACAGGGGGCTTCCTACGAGCAGTACTTC
TRBJ2-7 | NA | TRBV19 | NA | 17 | CASSISYDRSWIYEQYF | TGTGCCAGTAGTATAAGCTACGACAGGTCGTGGATCTACGAGCAGTACTTC
TRBJ1-1 | NA | TRBV11-2 | NA | 12 | CASSFGVTEAFF | TGTGCCAGCAGCTTCGGAGTCACTGAAGCTTTCTTT
TRBJ1-4 | few | TRBV5-5 | TRBD1 | 13 | CASSTQGRNKLFF | TGTGCCAGCAGCACACAGGGGAGGAACAAACTGTTTTTT
TRBJ2-5 | NA | TRBV9 | NA | 15 | CASSVAAGLQETQYF | TGTGCCAGCAGCGTAGCGGCGGGACTCCAAGAGACCCAGTACTTC
TRBJ2-7 | few | TRBV2 | NA | 15 | CASSPPRQSSYEQYF | TGTGCCAGCAGTCCTCCCCGACAGAGCTCCTACGAGCAGTACTTC
TRBJ2-7 | NA | TRBV7-9 | NA | 14 | CASSPRGTLSEQYF | TGTGCCAGCAGCCCAAGGGGGACCCTCTCCGAGCAGTACTTC
TRBJ2-2 | NA | TRBV4-1 | TRBD1 | 15 | CASSHLPGGTGELFF | TGCGCCAGCAGCCATCTCCCAGGGGGTACCGGGGAGCTGTTTTTT
TRBJ1-3 | NA | TRBV2 | NA | 15 | CASGPRGPSGNTIYF | TGTGCCAGCGGTCCCAGGGGCCCCTCTGGAAACACCATATATTTT
TRBJ1-2 | once | TRBV6-1 | NA | 13 | CASSPTPYYGYTF | TGTGCCAGCAGTCCGACACCTTACTATGGCTACACCTTC
TRBJ2-3 | NA | TRBV19 | NA | 14 | CASSTRTSTDTQYF | TGTGCCAGTAGTACCAGGACCAGCACAGATACGCAGTATTTT
TRBJ1-5 | NA | TRBV27 | NA | 12 | CASSFLGQPQHF | TGTGCCAGCAGTTTTCTAGGTCAGCCCCAGCATTTT
TRBJ2-7 | NA | TRBV5-1 | NA | 14 | CASSTDTGGPEQYF | TGCGCCAGCAGCACGGACACCGGAGGGCCCGAGCAGTACTTC
TRBJ1-1 | few | TRBV7-9 | NA | 12 | CASSWRDTEAFF | TGTGCCAGCAGCTGGAGGGACACTGAAGCTTTCTTT
TRBJ2-5 | NA | TRBV6-6 | NA | 14 | CASSYSGTRETQYF | TGTGCCAGCAGTTACTCGGGTACAAGAGAGACCCAGTACTTC
TRBJ1-1 | NA | TRBV5-1 | TRBD1 | 17 | CARSLGQGVWGNTEAFF | TGCGCCCGCAGCTTGGGACAGGGGGTTTGGGGTAACACTGAAGCTTTCTTT
TRBJ1-4 | NA | TRBV2 | TRBD1 | 14 | CASRAGTGVEKLFF | TGTGCCAGCAGGGCCGGGACAGGGGTGGAAAAACTGTTTTTT
TRBJ2-7 | NA | TRBV5-8 | NA | 13 | CASSVLGHYEQYF | TGTGCCAGCAGCGTATTAGGCCACTACGAGCAGTACTTC
TRBJ1-6 | NA | TRBV13 | TRBD1 | 16 | CASSLGAGTANSPLHF | TGTGCCAGCAGCTTAGGAGCCGGGACAGCAAATTCACCCCTCCACTTT
TRBJ2-5 | once | TRBV7-2 | TRBD1 | 15 | CASSGRQGLQETQYF | TGTGCCAGCAGCGGAAGACAGGGTCTGCAAGAGACCCAGTACTTC
TRBJ2-5 | NA | TRBV5-1 | NA | 14 | CASSPLRDFETQYF | TGCGCCAGCAGCCCCCTTAGGGACTTTGAGACCCAGTACTTC
TRBJ2-1 | once | TRBV2 | NA | 12 | CASRDTSNEQFF | TGTGCCAGCAGAGATACCTCCAATGAGCAGTTCTTC
TRBJ1-1 | NA | TRBV28 | NA | 11 | CASSLAWGAFF | TGTGCCAGCAGTTTGGCCTGGGGAGCTTTCTTT
TRBJ1-3 | NA | TRBV10-3 | NA | 13 | CAISESPGNTIYF | TGTGCCATCAGTGAGTCCCCTGGAAACACCATATATTTT
TRBJ2-2 | NA | TRBV7-2 | NA | 14 | CASSPLAVAGELFF | TGTGCCAGCAGCCCCTTGGCGGTTGCCGGGGAGCTGTTTTTT
TRBJ1-5 | NA | TRBV28 | NA | 15 | CASSPQGRGNQPQHF | TGTGCCAGCAGTCCCCAAGGTCGGGGCAATCAGCCCCAGCATTTT
TRBJ2-3 | NA | TRBV10-3 | NA | 15 | CAIAEGGGYTDTQYF | TGTGCCATCGCCGAGGGGGGGGGATACACAGATACGCAGTATTTT
TRBJ2-7 | once | TRBV5-1 | NA | 14 | CASSQGGGSYEQYF | TGCGCCAGCAGCCAAGGGGGGGGTTCCTACGAGCAGTACTTC
TRBJ1-1 | NA | TRBV7-9 | NA | 11 | CASSPGGTAFF | TGTGCCAGCAGCCCCGGAGGAACAGCTTTCTTT
TRBJ2-7 | NA | TRBV5-4 | NA | 13 | CASSLGRAYEQYF | TGTGCCAGCAGCCTAGGAAGAGCCTACGAGCAGTACTTC
TRBJ2-5 | NA | TRBV29-1 | TRBD1 | 13 | CSVDGDRGGTQYF | TGCAGCGTTGATGGGGACAGGGGGGGGACCCAGTACTTC
TRBJ1-1 | NA | TRBV29-1 | NA | 12 | CSVAQGGTEAFF | TGCAGCGTTGCGCAGGGAGGGACTGAAGCTTTCTTT